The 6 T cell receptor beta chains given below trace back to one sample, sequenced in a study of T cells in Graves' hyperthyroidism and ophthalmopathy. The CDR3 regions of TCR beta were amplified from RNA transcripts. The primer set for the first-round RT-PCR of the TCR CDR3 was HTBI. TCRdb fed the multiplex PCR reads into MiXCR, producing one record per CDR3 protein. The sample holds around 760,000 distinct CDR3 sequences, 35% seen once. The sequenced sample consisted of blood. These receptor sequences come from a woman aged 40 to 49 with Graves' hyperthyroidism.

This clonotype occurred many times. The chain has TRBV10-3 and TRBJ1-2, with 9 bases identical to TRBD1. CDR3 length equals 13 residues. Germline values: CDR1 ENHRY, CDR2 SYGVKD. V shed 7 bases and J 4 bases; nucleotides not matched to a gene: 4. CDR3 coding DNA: TGTGCCATCACCGAGACAGGGGGCTATGGCTACACCTTC. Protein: CAITETGGYGYTF.

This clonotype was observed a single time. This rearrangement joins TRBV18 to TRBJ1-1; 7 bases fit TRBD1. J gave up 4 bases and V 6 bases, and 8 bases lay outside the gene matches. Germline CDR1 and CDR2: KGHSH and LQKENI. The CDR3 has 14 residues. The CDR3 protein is CASSRTGSVTEAFF. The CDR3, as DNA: TGTGCCAGCTCCAGGACAGGATCGGTCACTGAAGCTTTCTTT.

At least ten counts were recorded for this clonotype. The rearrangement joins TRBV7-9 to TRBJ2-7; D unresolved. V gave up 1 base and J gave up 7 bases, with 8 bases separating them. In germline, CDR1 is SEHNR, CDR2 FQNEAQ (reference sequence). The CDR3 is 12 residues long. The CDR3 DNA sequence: TGTGCCAGCAGCTTAGAGGTGGGAGAGCAGTACTTC. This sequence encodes CASSLEVGEQYF.

Here the CDR3 reads CATQIAGVMYEQYF. The CDR3 DNA reads as TGCGCCACGCAGATAGCGGGAGTTATGTACGAGCAGTACTTC. The chain carries TRBV10-2 and TRBJ2-7, with TRBD2 matching over 9 bases. The CDR3 runs to 14 residues. Germline V CDR1 and CDR2: WSHSY, SAAADI. The V and J ends lost 10 bases and 4 bases, in that order; junction bases with no gene match: 11.

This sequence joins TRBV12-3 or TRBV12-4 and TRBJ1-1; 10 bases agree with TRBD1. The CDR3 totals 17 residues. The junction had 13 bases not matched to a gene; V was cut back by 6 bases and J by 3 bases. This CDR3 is CASSLTGQGGYDTEAFF. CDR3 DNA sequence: TGTGCCAGCAGCCTCACCGGACAGGGGGGATATGACACTGAAGCTTTCTTT.

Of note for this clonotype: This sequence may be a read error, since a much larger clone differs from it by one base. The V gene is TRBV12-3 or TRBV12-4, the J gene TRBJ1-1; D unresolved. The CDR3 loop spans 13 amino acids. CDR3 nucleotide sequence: TGTGCCAGCAGTTTCAATAGGAACAGTGAAGCTTTCTTT. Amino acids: CASSFNRNSEAFF.